Listed below are T cell receptor beta chains from one sample, sequenced in a study of cytomegalovirus exposure and HLA in healthy donors. TCRdb keeps only in-frame clones here, not all; method: immunoSEQ multiplex PCR. The sample has around 94,000 clones, about 95% seen once. The material sequenced was PBMCs. The origin of the receptors is a woman younger than 35 in good health and CMV-seronegative. Each CDR3 is given with its conserved first and last residue. A D gene is named only where the DNA matches it firmly. Expanded clones get a size class; other rows say once, few or many, or leave the size out.

D gene	J gene	V gene	clone size	CDR3 DNA	CDR3 protein
TRBD1	TRBJ1-2	TRBV7-2	NA	TGTGCCAGCAGCTTAGATCGCGGCCAGGGGGCGGCTGGCTACACCTTC	CASSLDRGQGAAGYTF
TRBD2	TRBJ2-3	TRBV5-1	once	TGCGCCAGCAGCTTGGTCCTAGCGGGACTAAGCACAGATACGCAGTATTTT	CASSLVLAGLSTDTQYF
NA	TRBJ2-3	TRBV27	NA	TGTGCCAGCAGTGTTAGCGGCACAGATACGCAGTATTTT	CASSVSGTDTQYF
NA	TRBJ2-1	TRBV7-2	NA	TGTGCCAGCAGCTCGCTCAACGGGGCCTACAATGAGCAGTTCTTC	CASSSLNGAYNEQFF
NA	TRBJ1-5	TRBV5-4	NA	TGTGCCAGCAGCCCTACCCCCGCGGGGCAGCCCCAGCATTTT	CASSPTPAGQPQHF
NA	TRBJ2-1	TRBV19	NA	TGTGCCGCCCAATCCCAGCGTAATGAGCAGTTCTTC	CAAQSQRNEQFF
TRBD2	TRBJ2-5	TRBV10-3	NA	TGTGCCATCAGTGAGGGACTAGGCCAAGAGACCCAGTACTTC	CAISEGLGQETQYF
TRBD2	TRBJ2-1	TRBV10-2	NA	TGCGCCAGCCGCCCCCGGGGGGGGAGGGCCGCCTACAATGAGCAGTTCTTC	CASRPRGGRAAYNEQFF
NA	TRBJ1-5	TRBV18	NA	TGTGCCAGCTCACCACTAGGGACTAACAATCAGCCCCAGCATTTT	CASSPLGTNNQPQHF
TRBD2	TRBJ2-1	TRBV4-2	NA	TGTGCCAGCAGCCAAGCCGAGGGAGCGGGGGGACGGTACAATGAGCAGTTCTTC	CASSQAEGAGGRYNEQFF
NA	TRBJ2-1	TRBV7-2	NA	TGTGCCAGCAGCCGATCTGACTTAAACAATGAGCAGTTCTTC	CASSRSDLNNEQFF
NA	TRBJ2-7	TRBV5-1	NA	TGCGCCAGCAGCGTCGGATGGGGGGACGAGCAGTACTTC	CASSVGWGDEQYF
NA	TRBJ1-3	TRBV6-5	NA	TGTGCCAGCAGGGACTTCGGGAACACCATATATTTT	CASRDFGNTIYF
TRBD1	TRBJ1-2	TRBV11-3	few	TGTGCCAGCAGCTATGGGACAGGGTCATCATGGGACTATGGCTACACCTTC	CASSYGTGSSWDYGYTF
NA	TRBJ2-1	TRBV5-1	NA	TGCGCCAGCAGCTTGGCCGGGACTTCCAATGAGCAGTTCTTC	CASSLAGTSNEQFF
TRBD2	TRBJ2-7	TRBV5-8	NA	TGTGCCAGCAGCGCGGGGGGTAAACAGTACTTC	CASSAGGKQYF
NA	TRBJ2-2	TRBV6-1	NA	TGTGCCAGCGATCCGATCCAGGGCACCGGGGAGCTGTTTTTT	CASDPIQGTGELFF
NA	TRBJ1-1	TRBV30	NA	TGTGCCTGGAGCGCCCAGACAGCGAACACTGAAGCTTTCTTT	CAWSAQTANTEAFF
TRBD1	TRBJ1-4	TRBV27	NA	TGTGCCAGCAGTTCCGGGACAGGGGTTGAAAAACTGTTTTTT	CASSSGTGVEKLFF
NA	TRBJ1-5	TRBV12-5	once	TGTGCTAGTAGTTTTGGGGGGGGTCAGCCCCAGCATTTT	CASSFGGGQPQHF
TRBD1	TRBJ2-7	TRBV5-1	NA	TGCGCCAGCAGCTTGGGGGACAGCAATTCCGAGCAGTACTTC	CASSLGDSNSEQYF
NA	TRBJ2-7	TRBV27	NA	TGTGCCAGCAGTTTATCGACAGGTACCTACGAGCAGTACTTC	CASSLSTGTYEQYF
NA	TRBJ1-2	TRBV5-1	NA	TGCGCCAGCAGCTTGTTAACAGGACCCTCTAACTATGGCTACACCTTC	CASSLLTGPSNYGYTF
TRBD1	TRBJ1-1	TRBV9	NA	TGTGCCAGCAGCGTAGAACCAGGGGGCGATGGAGCTTTCTTT	CASSVEPGGDGAFF
NA	TRBJ1-6	TRBV4-3	NA	TGCGCCAGCAGCCAAGCGGGGGGGGGACCCCTCCACTTT	CASSQAGGGPLHF
NA	TRBJ2-1	TRBV5-4	NA	TGTGCCAGCAGCTTGGGAGCGCAGAGCTCCTACAATGAGCAGTTCTTC	CASSLGAQSSYNEQFF
NA	TRBJ1-4	TRBV6-4	few	TGTGCCAGCAGTTCCCAGCGGGACGGAAAACTGTTTTTT	CASSSQRDGKLFF
NA	TRBJ1-1	TRBV7-2	NA	TGTGCCAGCAGTGGCTCAGGGGTGAACACTGAAGCTTTCTTT	CASSGSGVNTEAFF
NA	TRBJ2-7	TRBV6-1	NA	TGTGCCAGCAGTGCCGCCACAGGGTCCGAGCAGTACTTC	CASSAATGSEQYF
TRBD1	TRBJ1-2	TRBV19	NA	TGTGCCAGTAGTTCGGGACAGGGTGGCTATGGCTACACCTTC	CASSSGQGGYGYTF
TRBD2	TRBJ2-1	TRBV5-4	NA	TGTGCCAGCAGCTTGGGACTAGCGCTCTACAATGAGCAGTTCTTC	CASSLGLALYNEQFF
NA	TRBJ1-1	TRBV6-1	NA	TGTGCCAGCAGTGTCGGGAGCCCCCCTGAAGCTTTCTTT	CASSVGSPPEAFF
TRBD2	TRBJ2-5	TRBV19	NA	TGTGCCAGTAGTACACCGGGACTAGCGGGGGGCGGAGAGACCCAGTACTTC	CASSTPGLAGGGETQYF
NA	TRBJ1-6	TRBV5-1	NA	TGCGCCAGCAGCTTACGACGGCAGGATTATAATTCACCCCTCCACTTT	CASSLRRQDYNSPLHF
TRBD2	TRBJ2-7	TRBV7-2	NA	TGTGCCAGCAGCCCTCCTAGCGGGAGGGGCTACGAGCAGTACTTC	CASSPPSGRGYEQYF
NA	TRBJ2-1	TRBV9	NA	TGTGCCAGCAGCTCTGGGAGTTCCTACAATGAGCAGTTCTTC	CASSSGSSYNEQFF
TRBD2	TRBJ2-1	TRBV5-4	NA	TGTGCCAGCAGCGCGGGACTAGCTTTTAACAATGAGCAGTTCTTC	CASSAGLAFNNEQFF
NA	TRBJ2-2	TRBV27	few	TGTGCCAGCAGTTTAAGGGGCACCGGGGAGCTGTTTTTT	CASSLRGTGELFF
NA	TRBJ2-5	TRBV9	NA	TGTGCCAGCAGCGCCCAGGGTGGGCAAGAGACCCAGTACTTC	CASSAQGGQETQYF
NA	TRBJ2-2	TRBV4-3	NA	TGCGCCAGCAGCCAAGATGCTAGCATGACCGGGGAGCTGTTTTTT	CASSQDASMTGELFF
NA	TRBJ1-1	TRBV5-4	NA	TGTGCCAGCAGCCCAGGGGAAAGTTTTGGGACTGAAGCTTTCTTT	CASSPGESFGTEAFF
NA	TRBJ1-1	TRBV11-3	NA	TGTGCCAGCAGCTTAGGGTCTAACGGCGGAAACACTGAAGCTTTCTTT	CASSLGSNGGNTEAFF
NA	TRBJ1-3	TRBV28	NA	TGTGCCAGCAGTTTAGTACTGGGGGGCTCTGGAAACACCATATATTTT	CASSLVLGGSGNTIYF
TRBD2	TRBJ2-5	TRBV7-6	NA	TGTGCCAGCAGCCAGACTAGCGGGACGGTGGAGACCCAGTACTTC	CASSQTSGTVETQYF
NA	TRBJ2-5	TRBV1	NA	TGCACCAGCAGCCAAAATAGGGGCCTAGCGGGAGGAAGTACAGAGACCCAGTACTTC	CTSSQNRGLAGGSTETQYF
TRBD2	TRBJ2-2	TRBV27	NA	TGTGCCAGCAGGGACGGACTAGCGGGAGGGCCCGGCGGGGAGCTGTTTTTT	CASRDGLAGGPGGELFF
TRBD2	TRBJ2-5	TRBV7-2	NA	TGTGCCAGCAGCTCCCCGACTAGCGGGTCTGTAGAGACCCAGTACTTC	CASSSPTSGSVETQYF
TRBD1	TRBJ2-7	TRBV6-6	NA	TGTGCCAGCAGTTCCGGTCCGGACAGGGCCTACGAGCAGTACTTC	CASSSGPDRAYEQYF
TRBD1	TRBJ2-6	TRBV5-6	once	TGTGCCAGCAGCGGGACAGGGGGCTCTGGGGCCAACGTCCTGACTTTC	CASSGTGGSGANVLTF
TRBD1	TRBJ2-5	TRBV6-1	NA	TGTGCCAGCAGTGAATTTGCCAGGGGGCCCAGCGAGGAGACCCAGTACTTC	CASSEFARGPSEETQYF
NA	TRBJ2-3	TRBV6-5	NA	TGTGCCAGCAGTTACCGTAGCGGATACACAGATACGCAGTATTTT	CASSYRSGYTDTQYF
NA	TRBJ2-3	TRBV6-6	NA	TGTGCCAGCAGTTTCCCCTCCGGGACAGATACGCAGTATTTT	CASSFPSGTDTQYF
NA	TRBJ1-4	TRBV4-1	NA	TGCGCCAGCAGCCAAGCTCAGGGAAATGAAAAACTGTTTTTT	CASSQAQGNEKLFF
TRBD2	TRBJ2-1	TRBV9	NA	TGTGCCAGCAGCGTCCATAGCGGGTGGGACAATGAGCAGTTCTTC	CASSVHSGWDNEQFF
NA	TRBJ1-1	TRBV28	NA	TGTGCCAGCAGTTTATCATCTGGCAGAGAAGCTTTCTTT	CASSLSSGREAFF
NA	TRBJ1-1	TRBV29-1	NA	TGCAGCGTTCCTTACGGCGGGACCATGAACACTGAAGCTTTCTTT	CSVPYGGTMNTEAFF
NA	TRBJ2-3	TRBV7-6	NA	TGTGCCAGCAGCTTAGGTAGCGAACGCACAGATACGCAGTATTTT	CASSLGSERTDTQYF
NA	TRBJ2-7	TRBV11-3	NA	TGTGCCAGCAGCTTAGATTCCTCAAGGGGAGGGGGAGACGAGCAGTACTTC	CASSLDSSRGGGDEQYF
NA	TRBJ1-5	TRBV6-5	NA	TGTGCCAGCAGTTACTCGCGGTTCCAGCCCCAGCATTTT	CASSYSRFQPQHF
TRBD2	TRBJ2-3	TRBV6-5	NA	TGTGCCAGCAGTTACTCCGGGACTAGCGGGCAAGATACGCAGTATTTT	CASSYSGTSGQDTQYF